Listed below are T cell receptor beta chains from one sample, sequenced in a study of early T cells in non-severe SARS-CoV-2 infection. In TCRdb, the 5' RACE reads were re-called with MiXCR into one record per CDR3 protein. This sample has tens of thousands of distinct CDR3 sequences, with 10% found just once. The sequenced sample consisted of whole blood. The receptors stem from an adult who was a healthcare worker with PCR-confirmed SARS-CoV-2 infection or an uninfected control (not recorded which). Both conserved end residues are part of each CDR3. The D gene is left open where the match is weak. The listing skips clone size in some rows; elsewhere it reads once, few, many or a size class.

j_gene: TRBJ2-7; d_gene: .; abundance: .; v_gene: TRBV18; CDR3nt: TGTGCCAGCTCACGGCCGCCCTACGAGCAGTACTTC; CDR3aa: CASSRPPYEQYF
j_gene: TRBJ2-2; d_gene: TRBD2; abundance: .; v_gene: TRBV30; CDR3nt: TGTGCCTGGAGTGTACGGGCTAGCGGGGGCCCGAACACCGGGGAGCTGTTTTTT; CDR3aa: CAWSVRASGGPNTGELFF
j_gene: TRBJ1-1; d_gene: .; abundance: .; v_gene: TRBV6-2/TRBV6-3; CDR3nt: TGTGCCAGCAGTTACTCCACTATACAGGCCCCTGAAGCTTTCTTT; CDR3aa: CASSYSTIQAPEAFF
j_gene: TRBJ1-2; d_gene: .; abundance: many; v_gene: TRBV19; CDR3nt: TGTGCCAGTACAAGGGGCGGATACTATGGCTACACCTTC; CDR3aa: CASTRGGYYGYTF
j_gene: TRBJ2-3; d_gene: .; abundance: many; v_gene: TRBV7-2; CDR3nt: TGTGCCAGCAGCTTAGATCGTACAGATACGCAGTATTTT; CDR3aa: CASSLDRTDTQYF
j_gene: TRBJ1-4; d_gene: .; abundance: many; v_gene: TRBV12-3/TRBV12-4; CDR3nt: TGTGCCAGCACCCTGAGAATTGGAGGCTATAATGAAAAACTGTTTTTT; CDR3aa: CASTLRIGGYNEKLFF
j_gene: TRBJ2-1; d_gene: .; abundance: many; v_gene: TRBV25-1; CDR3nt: TGTGCCAGCAGTGATGGGGAGGAGGGAATGGCGAGTGAGCAGTTCTTC; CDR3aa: CASSDGEEGMASEQFF
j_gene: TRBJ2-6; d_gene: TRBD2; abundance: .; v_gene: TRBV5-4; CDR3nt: TGTGCCAGCAGCCGAATCGGGGGGACTCGGACCAACGTCCTGACTTTC; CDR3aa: CASSRIGGTRTNVLTF
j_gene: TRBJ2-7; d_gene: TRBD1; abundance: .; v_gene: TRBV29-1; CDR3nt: TGCAGCGCGACCGGGACAGGGGAGCAGTACTTC; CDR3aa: CSATGTGEQYF
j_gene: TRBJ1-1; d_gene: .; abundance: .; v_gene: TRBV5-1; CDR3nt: TGCGCCAGCAGCTCCCGGACCCGGAGGGACACTGAAGCTTTCTTT; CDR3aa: CASSSRTRRDTEAFF
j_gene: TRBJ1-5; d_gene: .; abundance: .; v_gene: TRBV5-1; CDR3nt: TGCGCCAGCAGCTTGATCCCCAATCAGCCCCAGCATTTT; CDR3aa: CASSLIPNQPQHF
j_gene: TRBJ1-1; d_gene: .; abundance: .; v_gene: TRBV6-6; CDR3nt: TGTGCCAGCAGTAAAAGACCCCAAGGCGGCACTGAAGCTTTCTTT; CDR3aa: CASSKRPQGGTEAFF
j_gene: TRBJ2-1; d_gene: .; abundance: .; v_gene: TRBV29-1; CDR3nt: TGCAGCCCAGGGCGTTTGTTGAACAATGAGCAGTTCTTC; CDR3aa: CSPGRLLNNEQFF
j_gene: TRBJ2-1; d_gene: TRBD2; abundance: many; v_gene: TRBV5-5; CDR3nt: TGTGCCAGCAGCCGACTTAGCGGGAGCTCCTACAATGAGCAGTTCTTC; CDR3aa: CASSRLSGSSYNEQFF
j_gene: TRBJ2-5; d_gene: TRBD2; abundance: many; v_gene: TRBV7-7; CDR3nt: TGTGCCAGCAGCTTACAGGCTAGCGGAGAGACCCAGTACTTC; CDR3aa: CASSLQASGETQYF
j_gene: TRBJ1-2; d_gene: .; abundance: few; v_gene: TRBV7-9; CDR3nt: TGTGCCAGCAGCTTAGGACAGGCTCGTGGCTACACCTTC; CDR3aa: CASSLGQARGYTF
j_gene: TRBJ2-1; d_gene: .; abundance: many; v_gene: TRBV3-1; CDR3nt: TGTGCCAGCAGCCAGACCACACCAAATCTACAGTTCTTC; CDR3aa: CASSQTTPNLQFF